One sample yielded the 16 T cell receptor beta chains listed below, sequenced in a study of T-cell reconstitution after alpha-beta-depleted transplantation in children. The authors prepared the TCRbeta library with unique molecular identifiers. TCRdb re-called the PCR reads through MiXCR, storing one row per CDR3 protein. The table has around 420,000 distinct CDR3 sequences, around 15% seen once; the top ten hold over 25%. The material sequenced was PBMCs, mostly from graft donor cells, taken 360 days after TCRalphabeta/CD19-depleted stem cell transplant. These receptors all come from a boy in the first two years of life who had a stem cell transplant for Wiskott-Aldrich syndrome, so the T cells may come from the graft donor.

This clonotype has a handful of counts. The rearrangement uses TRBV4-2 and TRBJ2-7; 11 nucleotides agree with TRBD2. The CDR3 totals 17 residues. The V gene end was trimmed by 0 bases and the J gene end by 4 bases; junction bases not matched to a gene: 8. Germline V gives CDR1 LGHNA, CDR2 YNFKEQ. CDR3 coding DNA: TGTGCCAGCAGCCAAGAGTGGGGACTAGCGGATCAATACGAGCAGTACTTC. This translates into CASSQEWGLADQYEQYF.

V and J are TRBV29-1 and TRBJ2-3; 9 bases map to TRBD1. The V and J ends lost 7 bases and 9 bases, in that order; junction bases with no gene match: 11. The CDR3 totals 13 residues. Germline CDR1 reads SQVTM; CDR2 reads ANQGSEA. CDR3 nucleotide sequence: TGCAGCGCCCACCACCTCGGACAGGGGACGCAGTATTTT. This sequence encodes CSAHHLGQGTQYF.

This clonotype showed up just once. A much larger clone lies a single base off, so this may be a read error. DNA of the CDR3: TGTGCCAGCAGCCCTTGGACAGGATACAATGAGCAGTTCTTC. It is translated as CASSPWTGYNEQFF. This chain links TRBV11-3 with TRBJ2-1; 7 nucleotides match TRBD1. Germline V gene data show CDR1 as SGHNT and CDR2 as YENEEA. The CDR3 is made up of 14 amino acids. Unmatched junction bases numbered 5, after V lost 5 bases and J lost 4 bases.

In its sample, this clonotype was seen a few times. This chain links TRBV24-1 with TRBJ2-1; D ambiguous. CDR1 is KGHDR and CDR2 is SFDVKD in the germline V gene. V was cut by 5 bases and J by 8 bases, with 9 bases left in between. The CDR3 has 12 amino acids. As DNA, the CDR3 is TGTGCCACCAGTGGTCTTTCCGATGAGCAGTTCTTC. As protein: CATSGLSDEQFF.

This clonotype was observed a handful of times. This chain uses TRBV9 with TRBJ1-3; 8 bases map to TRBD1. Germline V gives CDR1 SGDLS, CDR2 YYNGEE. V was clipped by 5 bases and J by 3 bases; unmatched bases: 4. The CDR3 is 14 amino acids. Written as DNA, the CDR3 is TGTGCCAGCAGTGAGGACAGGGATGGAAACACCATATATTTT. Amino acids: CASSEDRDGNTIYF.

The gene calls are TRBV27 and TRBJ1-4; 9 nucleotides agree with TRBD1. V was pared by 6 bases and J by 8 bases, with 10 bases of the junction left unmatched. Germline-derived CDR1 and CDR2 are MNHEY and SMNVEV (reference sequence). The CDR3 has 15 amino acids. The CDR3 DNA reads TGTGCCAGCAGGCAACAGGGGGCGGTGAGGGAAAAACTGTTTTTT. This gives the protein CASRQQGAVREKLFF. Complete variable domain (other parts from reference TRBV27 and TRBJ1-4): EAQVTQNPRYLITVTGKKLTVTCSQNMNHEYMSWYRQDPGLGLRQIYYSMNVEVTDKGDVPEGYKVSRKEKRNFPLILESPSPNQTSLYFCASRQQGAVREKLFFGSGTQLSVL.

The V and J genes are TRBV28 and TRBJ1-2; D is unclear. The CDR3 is 12 residues long. Per the germline V gene, CDR1 is MDHEN and CDR2 is SYDVKM. Trimming removed 8 bases at V and 4 bases at J, with 11 bases between. The CDR3, as DNA: TGTGCCAGCTGTCCAGGCCTCTATGGCTACACCTTC. It encodes CASCPGLYGYTF.

This clonotype was seen a few times. The V call is TRBV5-1, the J call TRBJ2-5; 7 nucleotides agree with TRBD1. Unmatched junction bases numbered 5, after V lost 1 base and J lost 2 bases. Germline CDR1 SGHRS, CDR2 YFSETQ. There are 15 residues in the CDR3. CDR3 region: CASSLQPGGQETQYF. The CDR3 DNA reads TGCGCCAGCAGCTTGCAACCAGGGGGACAAGAGACCCAGTACTTC.

About this clonotype itself: A read error may explain this, as a much larger clone is one base away. The chain joins TRBV12-3 or TRBV12-4 to TRBJ2-1, with 7 bases that match TRBD2. The CDR3 consists of 13 residues. CDR3 sequence (DNA): TGTGACAGCAGTTGGGGCGGGAGCGTTGAGCAGTTCTTC. Translated: CDSSWGGSVEQFF.

This clonotype appeared many times. This chain links TRBV5-6 with TRBJ2-1; tentatively, D is TRBD2 (8 bases). Deletions cut 2 bases from V and 1 base from J, with 19 bases between. The CDR3 contains 18 residues. Per germline, CDR1 SGHDT and CDR2 YYEEEE. Written as DNA, the CDR3 is TGTGCCAGCAGCTTTCCAGGGGGAGCGGGAGTATCCTACAATGAGCAGTTCTTC. Translation gives CASSFPGGAGVSYNEQFF.

The chain couples TRBV15 to TRBJ2-4, with 7 bases matching TRBD1. CDR3 length: 15 amino acids. J gave up 1 base and V 0 bases, and 0 bases lay outside the gene matches. Germline CDR1 and CDR2: LNHNV and YYDKDF (reference sequence). CDR3 DNA: TGTGCCACCAGCAGAGAACAGGGGGCCAAAAACATTCAGTACTTC. Translation gives CATSREQGAKNIQYF.

The rearrangement links TRBV12-3 or TRBV12-4 to TRBJ2-1, with no clear D. V lost 7 bases to trimming and J lost 8 bases, with 12 bases between them. CDR3 length equals 12 residues. The CDR3 reads CASTIRADEQFF. The CDR3, as DNA: TGTGCCAGCACCATTAGGGCGGATGAGCAGTTCTTC.

This clonotype has a handful of counts. This chain uses TRBV20-1 with TRBJ2-7, with TRBD1 identical over 8 bases. The ends lost 6 bases at V and 3 bases at J; junction bases unmatched: 7. The CDR3 contains 13 residues. The germline CDR1 and CDR2 sequences are DFQATT and SNEGSKA (reference sequence). Here the CDR3 reads CSARDRIYYEQYF. DNA of the CDR3: TGCAGTGCCCGGGACAGGATTTACTACGAGCAGTACTTC.

The rearrangement uses TRBV7-6 and TRBJ2-7; no reliable D call. There are 11 residues in the CDR3. Trimming removed 1 base from V and 6 bases from J, with 4 bases in between. Germline V gives CDR1 SGHVS, CDR2 FNYEAQ. The CDR3 sequence is CASSLETEQYF. CDR3 sequence (DNA): TGTGCCAGCAGCTTAGAAACCGAGCAGTACTTC.

The chain combines TRBV6-1 with TRBJ2-7; 10 nucleotides agree with TRBD1. Germline assignment: CDR1 MNHNS and CDR2 SASEGT. Trimming cost V 7 bases and J 1 base; bases outside gene matches: 10. This CDR3 is 16 amino acids long. DNA for the CDR3: TGTGCCAGCAAGTCGACAGGGGGCAAAGGGTCCTACGAGCAGTACTTC. Translated: CASKSTGGKGSYEQYF.

The chain joins TRBV7-2 to TRBJ2-2, with D uncertain. V was shortened by 3 bases and J by 0 bases, with 8 bases between the two germline ends. The CDR3 consists of 15 residues. Germline V gene sequence: CDR1 SGHTA, CDR2 FQGNSA. The CDR3 is CASSFEAANTGELFF. For the CDR3, the DNA is TGTGCCAGCAGCTTCGAGGCAGCGAACACCGGGGAGCTGTTTTTT. The full variable domain, rest sourced from reference TRBV7-2 and TRBJ2-2, is GAGVSQSPSNKVTEKGKDVELRCDPISGHTALYWYRQSLGQGLEFLIYFQGNSAPDKSGLPSDRFSAERTGGSVSTLTIQRTQQEDSAVYLCASSFEAANTGELFFGEGSRLTVL.